A selection of T cell receptor beta chains follows, all from one sample in a study of blood T cell repertoires in COVID-19. Generated by immunoSEQ multiplex PCR, the TCRdb table keeps only in-frame clones and is missing some. The sample includes hundreds of thousands of clones, 65% to 85% of them seen just once. The sequenced material came from peripheral blood. The receptors come from a woman aged 80 or over with acute or convalescent COVID-19. The CDR3 runs from the conserved cysteine through the conserved F or W. D genes are given only for firm matches. Only part of the rows carry a size: once, few, many, or a class if the clone is expanded.

.	TRBJ1-5	.	TRBV18	CASSPLQGSNQPQHF	TGTGCCAGCTCACCCCTACAGGGTAGCAATCAGCCCCAGCATTTT
.	TRBJ2-7	TRBD1	TRBV3-1/TRBV3-2	CASSQGTGANEQYF	TGTGCCAGCAGCCAGGGGACAGGGGCCAACGAGCAGTACTTC
.	TRBJ2-2	TRBD1	TRBV3-1/TRBV3-2	CASSQEGPLPGQGRAGELFF	TGTGCCAGCAGCCAAGAGGGCCCTCTTCCGGGACAGGGGAGGGCCGGGGAGCTGTTTTTT
.	TRBJ1-6	TRBD1	TRBV5-1	CASSLGGTGLNSPLHF	TGCGCCAGCAGCTTGGGAGGGACAGGGCTTAATTCACCCCTCCACTTT
.	TRBJ1-5	.	TRBV25-1	CASSESDQPQHF	TGTGCCAGCAGTGAATCCGATCAGCCCCAGCATTTT
.	TRBJ2-7	TRBD1	TRBV29-1	CSAGQVNNPGDEQYF	TGCAGCGCCGGACAGGTTAATAACCCGGGTGACGAGCAGTACTTC
once	TRBJ2-3	TRBD2	TRBV9	CASSVTGLATDTQYF	TGTGCCAGCAGCGTAACGGGACTAGCAACAGATACGCAGTATTTT
.	TRBJ1-6	TRBD1	TRBV4-2	CASSQQGEVSPLHF	TGTGCCAGCAGCCAACAGGGGGAAGTTTCACCCCTCCACTTT
.	TRBJ2-3	TRBD2	TRBV19	CASSFASGVTDTQYF	TGTGCCAGTAGTTTCGCTAGCGGGGTCACAGATACGCAGTATTTT
.	TRBJ1-2	.	TRBV27	CASSWVRGLGYTF	TGTGCCAGCAGTTGGGTGCGGGGGCTTGGCTACACCTTC
.	TRBJ2-1	TRBD1	TRBV6-5	CASSHGTDSYNEQFF	TGTGCCAGCAGTCACGGGACAGACTCCTACAATGAGCAGTTCTTC
.	TRBJ1-1	.	TRBV19	CASPGLVDPMNTEAFF	TGTGCCAGCCCAGGACTCGTAGACCCTATGAACACTGAAGCTTTCTTT
.	TRBJ2-2	TRBD1	TRBV10-3	CAIRRQGNGELFF	TGTGCCATCAGGAGACAGGGGAACGGGGAGCTGTTTTTT
.	TRBJ1-5	.	TRBV6-5	CASRQVNNQPQHF	TGTGCCAGCAGACAGGTAAACAATCAGCCCCAGCATTTT
.	TRBJ2-5	.	TRBV3-1/TRBV3-2	CASSQGGAVKETQYF	TGTGCCAGCAGCCAAGGTGGTGCGGTAAAAGAGACCCAGTACTTC